What follows are 20 T cell receptor beta chains derived from one specimen sequenced in a study of CDR3 diversity in severe acne. TCRdb reprocessed the PCR reads with MiXCR, giving one entry per CDR3 protein. The table lists roughly 81,000 distinct CDR3 sequences, about 50% of them singletons, with 10% in the top ten. The material sequenced was blood. The receptors were gathered from a male donor in good health, serving as a control.

This clonotype was seen repeatedly, ten times or more. This rearrangement joins TRBV3-1 to TRBJ1-1; D possibly corresponds to TRBD1 (6 bases). Germline values: CDR1 LGHDT, CDR2 YNNKEL (reference sequence). V lost 1 base to trimming and J lost 1 base, with 7 bases between them. The CDR3 totals 14 residues. The CDR3 region is CASSQATGNTEAFF. CDR3 DNA sequence: TGTGCCAGCAGCCAAGCGACAGGGAACACTGAAGCTTTCTTT.

This clonotype was seen ten or more times. The V and J genes are TRBV30 and TRBJ1-1, with TRBD1 as a possible D gene (5 bases). V was cut by 0 bases and J by 5 bases, with 10 bases left in between. The CDR3 sequence is 13 residues long. Germline-derived CDR1 and CDR2 are GTSNPN and SVGIG (reference sequence). The CDR3 loop is CAWSVFGGTEAFF. The CDR3 DNA reads as TGTGCCTGGAGTGTTTTTGGGGGGACTGAAGCTTTCTTT.

This clonotype showed up just once. V usage is TRBV20-1 and J usage is TRBJ2-7, with D possibly TRBD1 on 5 matching bases. This CDR3 comprises 12 residues. V was shortened by 7 bases and J by 4 bases, with 14 bases between the two germline ends. The V gene's germline CDR1 is DFQATT and CDR2 SNEGSKA (reference sequence). The CDR3 coding sequence is TGCAGTGTCTTTTTGGGGCGGTACGAGCAGTACTTC. This codes for CSVFLGRYEQYF.

The chain employs TRBV7-8 and TRBJ2-7, with D possibly TRBD2 on 6 matching bases. The V gene's germline CDR1 is SGHVS and CDR2 FQNEAQ. This CDR3 comprises 15 residues. The germline V and J ends were trimmed by 5 bases and 1 base, with 15 bases remaining between them. The CDR3 region is CASSLYGRVSYEQYF. CDR3 sequence (DNA): TGTGCCAGCAGCCTGTACGGGAGAGTATCCTACGAGCAGTACTTC.

Note on this clonotype: A junction boundary mismatches the germline segment, possibly from a read error. The V and J genes are TRBV7-6 and TRBJ2-7, with D perhaps TRBD1 (6 bases). Per the germline V gene, CDR1 is SGHVS and CDR2 is FNYEAQ. The CDR3 contains 15 residues. The DNA for the CDR3 is TGCGCCAGCAGCCTGGGGCCACAGGGCCCCTACGAGCAGTACTTC. Its translation is CASSLGPQGPYEQYF.

The chain is built from TRBV14 and TRBJ1-1; D uncertain. The germline V and J ends were trimmed by 0 bases and 0 bases, with 5 bases remaining between them. There are 14 residues in the CDR3. Germline values: CDR1 SGHDN, CDR2 FVKESK. CDR3 DNA sequence: TGTGCCAGCAGCCAAGAATTCGTGAACACTGAAGCTTTCTTT. Encoded protein: CASSQEFVNTEAFF. Combining the CDR3 with reference TRBV14 and TRBJ1-1 gives the whole variable domain EAGVTQFPSHSVIEKGQTVTLRCDPISGHDNLYWYRRVMGKEIKFLLHFVKESKQDESGMPNNRFLAERTGGTYSTLKVQPAELEDSGVYFCASSQEFVNTEAFFGQGTRLTVV.

Ten or more counts support this clonotype. This chain connects TRBV25-1 to TRBJ1-1; TRBD1 might be the D (5 bases). V was pared by 1 base and J by 1 base, with 13 bases between. CDR1 and CDR2 from the germline V gene are MGHDK and SYGVNS. CDR3 length: 16 residues. The DNA for the CDR3 is TGTGCCAGCAGTGAATTAGACGACACAGGGAACACTGAAGCTTTCTTT. Translation: CASSELDDTGNTEAFF.

As to this clonotype: Possible read error: a much larger clone is one base away. The V and J genes are TRBV6-5 and TRBJ1-3, with 7 bases identical to TRBD1. The CDR3 contains 17 residues. Germline CDR1 reads MNHEY; CDR2 reads SVGAGI. CDR3 loop: CAGSYSDRAMAGNTIYF. The CDR3 nucleotides read TGTGCCGGCAGTTACTCAGACAGGGCTATGGCTGGAAACACCATATATTTT.

The V and J genes are TRBV25-1 and TRBJ2-7; 11 bases are shared with TRBD2. This CDR3 spans 17 amino acids. J was trimmed by 4 bases and V by 3 bases; bases with no gene match: 11. Germline loops: CDR1 MGHDK, CDR2 SYGVNS. The CDR3, as DNA: TGTGCCAGCAGTGACTCCGGGACTAGCGGAGCTCCGTACGAGCAGTACTTC. It is translated as CASSDSGTSGAPYEQYF.

The CDR3 here is CASSLARDMGYTF. CDR3 nucleotides: TGCGCCAGCAGCTTGGCACGGGATATGGGCTACACCTTC. The gene calls are TRBV5-1 and TRBJ1-2; D gene ambiguous. The germline gives CDR1 SGHRS, CDR2 YFSETQ. The germline V and J ends were trimmed by 0 bases and 8 bases, with 11 bases remaining between them. This CDR3 region has 13 residues.

The chain joins TRBV10-3 to TRBJ2-2, with 8 bases lining up with TRBD2. This CDR3 spans 15 amino acids. Germline lookup yields CDR1 ENHRY and CDR2 SYGVKD. The V segment lost 6 bases and the J segment 1 base; nucleotides outside the gene matches: 4. CDR3 amino acids: CAIRKGLENTGELFF. As DNA, the CDR3 is TGTGCCATCAGAAAGGGACTAGAGAACACCGGGGAGCTGTTTTTT.

The rearrangement uses TRBV2 and TRBJ2-7; weak D call: TRBD1 (6 bases). Germline V gene data show CDR1 as SNHLY and CDR2 as FYNNEI. V was clipped by 6 bases and J by 2 bases, with 11 bases between them. This CDR3 is 13 amino acids long. The CDR3 spells CASRTGSAYEQYF. As DNA, the CDR3 is TGTGCCAGCAGGACAGGAAGTGCCTACGAGCAGTACTTC.

This clonotype was counted ten times or more. The rearrangement links TRBV18 to TRBJ2-7; the match to TRBD1 covers 10 bases. Germline V lookup: CDR1 KGHSH, CDR2 LQKENI. V dropped 4 bases and J dropped 1; count of bases not matched to a gene: 1. CDR3 length equals 14 residues. The DNA for the CDR3 is TGTGCCAGCTCACGGGGACAGGGGTCCTACGAGCAGTACTTC. This encodes CASSRGQGSYEQYF.

This clonotype was detected ten times or more. CDR3 in amino acids: CSTRGLNYGYTF. CDR3 bases: TGCAGCACACGAGGGCTTAACTATGGCTACACCTTC. V and J are TRBV29-1 and TRBJ1-2; D is undetermined. Germline V gene lookup returns CDR1 SQVTM and CDR2 ANQGSEA. The CDR3 is 12 residues long. Between the trimmed V and J ends, which lost 8 bases and 1 base, there was a span of 11 bases.

This clonotype was detected many times. One junction end does not reproduce the germline sequence, and a read error may be involved. This sequence joins TRBV2 and TRBJ2-1, with 11 bases lining up with TRBD1. Germline V CDR1 and CDR2: SNHLY, FYNNEI. The CDR3 sequence is 16 residues long. For the CDR3, the DNA is TGTGCCAGCAGTGAACTGGACAGGGGGCGGGCTAGCGGCTTGGACTTC. Translated: CASSELDRGRASGLDF.

This clonotype showed up many times. The rearrangement joins TRBV30 to TRBJ1-6; 7 bases line up with TRBD1. CDR1 is GTSNPN, CDR2 SVGIG, per germline (reference sequence). Trimming at V came to 2 bases and at J to 9 bases, leaving 4 bases not matched to a gene. There are 13 residues in the CDR3. DNA of the CDR3: TGTGCCTGGAGTCACAGGGGAAGTTCACCCCTCCACTTT. Translation gives CAWSHRGSSPLHF.

The V gene is TRBV6-6, the J gene TRBJ2-7, with 8 bases matching TRBD1. Germline CDR1 is MNHNY and CDR2 is SVGAGI (reference sequence). The CDR3 consists of 15 residues. V was clipped by 0 bases and J by 5 bases; unmatched bases: 6. CDR3 residues: CASSYSGTGGNEQYF. DNA for the CDR3: TGTGCCAGCAGTTACTCGGGGACAGGAGGCAACGAGCAGTACTTC.

As to this clonotype: A read error may explain this, as a much larger clone is one base away. This sequence joins TRBV5-1 and TRBJ2-3; 7 bases are shared with TRBD2. Losses at the gene ends were 5 bases for V and 3 bases for J; bases not matched to a gene: 6. Germline loops: CDR1 SGHRS, CDR2 YFSETQ. The CDR3 contains 14 residues. CDR3 loop: CASRTGEGTDTQYF. In nucleotides, the CDR3 is TGCGCCAGCAGGACGGGGGAGGGGACAGATACGCAGTATTTT.

The J gene is TRBJ2-1, the V gene TRBV20-1; the match to TRBD2 covers 10 bases. CDR1 DFQATT and CDR2 SNEGSKA come from the germline V gene (reference sequence). Trimming took 0 bases from V and 3 from J; bases not matched to a gene: 8. CDR3 length: 17 amino acids. The CDR3 loop is CSARDLLAGRDYNEQFF. CDR3 nucleotide sequence: TGCAGTGCTAGAGACTTACTAGCGGGAAGGGACTACAATGAGCAGTTCTTC.

The V call is TRBV5-1, the J call TRBJ2-7; 7 nucleotides match TRBD1. This CDR3 comprises 16 residues. Germline V gives CDR1 SGHRS, CDR2 YFSETQ. V shed 3 bases, J shed 5 bases, and the junction held 14 bases outside the gene matches. The chain's CDR3 is CASSSRQIQTGNEQYF. CDR3 nucleotide sequence: TGCGCCAGCAGCTCCCGCCAAATACAGACAGGGAACGAGCAGTACTTC.